The rows below give T cell receptor beta chains drawn from one sample of a study of CD8+ T cells in alopecia areata. Clones were sequenced by immunoSEQ multiplex PCR, and TCRdb holds only the in-frame ones, with some missing. The data contain roughly 190,000 clones, about 65% of them singletons. Material: CD4+ T cells sorted from blood, obtained between weeks 49 and 50, from a patient treated with tofacitinib. These receptors came from a human donor with alopecia areata. CDR3s include the opening cysteine and the closing phenylalanine or tryptophan.

J	V	CDR3
TRBJ2-3	TRBV20-1	CSARATDTQYF
TRBJ2-2	TRBV4-3	CASSQGGQQAAGELFF
TRBJ2-3	TRBV5-6	CASSLVGSTDTQYF
TRBJ1-2	TRBV2	CASSPTLNYGYTF
TRBJ2-1	TRBV25-1	CASSEWGGTGSDNEQFF
TRBJ1-5	TRBV29-1	CSVALSLVEPQHF
TRBJ1-2	TRBV30	CAWMVPGYGYTF
TRBJ1-2	TRBV2	CASTEEGAGYTF
TRBJ1-4	TRBV30	CAWSPPAGNEKLFF
TRBJ1-2	TRBV5-1	CASSLGSGDYGYTF
TRBJ1-1	TRBV29-1	CSVSLLGGNTEAFF
TRBJ2-1	TRBV5-4	CASSFGTGDNEQFF
TRBJ2-7	TRBV30	CAWGDRGHEQYF
TRBJ2-4	TRBV29-1	CSVIAADKNIQYF
TRBJ2-3	TRBV29-1	CSVGLGASTDTQYF
TRBJ1-6	TRBV6-1	CASSASTSTGIGSPLHF
TRBJ2-5	TRBV5-1	CASSWERSGETQYF
TRBJ2-1	TRBV5-1	CASSLRDALTNEQFF
TRBJ2-2	TRBV29-1	CSVPSGQGNTGELFF
TRBJ2-7	TRBV7-2	CASSSPYEQYF
TRBJ2-3	TRBV13	CASSSRVIGTDTQYF
TRBJ1-1	TRBV29-1	CSVGPYTEAFF
TRBJ2-2	TRBV6-6	CASMKALGNTGELFF
TRBJ1-5	TRBV6-5	CASSPSGGQGQPQHF
TRBJ1-2	TRBV5-1	CASSRSLDYGYTF
TRBJ1-1	TRBV5-1	CASSLASGIMNTEAFF
TRBJ2-3	TRBV6-1	CASSEAGGTQYF
TRBJ1-6	TRBV5-5	CASSLTGRVESPLHF
TRBJ2-1	TRBV7-2	CASSLFQGTSDNEQFF
TRBJ2-4	TRBV19	CASSSHTRRGNIQYF
TRBJ1-2	TRBV5-1	CASSLANYGYTF
TRBJ2-1	TRBV7-8	CASSRSGGESYNEQFF
TRBJ1-2	TRBV7-8	CASSFETQTEGYTF
TRBJ2-3	TRBV30	CAWGNWDTQYF
TRBJ2-2	TRBV5-1	CASSYNPLGETGELFF
TRBJ2-1	TRBV14	CASSQVFYEQFF
TRBJ1-5	TRBV25-1	CASSEPRVDQPQHF
TRBJ1-5	TRBV30	CAWSWGGRGNQPQHF
TRBJ2-4	TRBV29-1	CSVQGTSGGKAKNIQYF
TRBJ2-4	TRBV5-6	CASSSPGLNIQYF
TRBJ2-5	TRBV29-1	CSVDRRGEVGTQYF
TRBJ2-7	TRBV7-2	CASSLKGLAGSEQYF
TRBJ2-6	TRBV11-2	CASSKRTGYGANVLTF
TRBJ2-7	TRBV7-2	CASSRGLEQYF
TRBJ1-5	TRBV19	CASSILDQPQHF
TRBJ2-3	TRBV29-1	CSVEGRGGRDTQYF
TRBJ1-2	TRBV4-3	CASSQETGYGYTF
TRBJ2-3	TRBV4-3	CASSQDAAGRTDTQYF
TRBJ2-6	TRBV7-9	CASSFPREPGANVLTF
TRBJ1-1	TRBV30	CAWSPDRGTEAFF
TRBJ2-3	TRBV5-1	CASSVVSRTDTQYF
TRBJ2-3	TRBV2	CASSDWEVASDTQYF
TRBJ1-1	TRBV29-1	CSVPGQLEAFF
TRBJ1-6	TRBV6-1	CASSGTGAGGSPLHF
TRBJ1-1	TRBV5-1	CASSPDRGGGEAFF
TRBJ1-2	TRBV27	CASSLSWTEPYGYTF
TRBJ1-6	TRBV5-1	CASRHSTGTANSPLHF
TRBJ1-1	TRBV5-6	CASSLGADYQAFF
TRBJ2-7	TRBV7-8	CASGPGTGQGVTGRYF